This TCR beta chain was retrieved from a study of T cell responses to AZD1222 COVID-19 vaccine. Study details: Second-dose intervals near 4 or 12 weeks were combined. Study-wide results and limits: An increase in Spike-specific TCR breadth and depth was observed after two AZD1222 doses. Unmutated variant regions are reportedly targeted by nearly half of spike-specific TCRs.

Germline-derived CDR1 and CDR2 are SNHLY and FYNNEI. The CDR3 extends over 12 amino acids. The V and J ends lost 6 bases and 7 bases respectively, with 12 bases between them. As for this clone: What it binds is unknown.

Assay: immunoSEQ multiplex PCR; the TCRdb copy retains only in-frame clones and omits some. The sample yields approximately 140,000 clones, under 95% seen once. This receptor was identified in an adult in good health. The chain recombines TRBV2 with TRBJ2-5, with D hard to call. This specimen consisted of peripheral blood, obtained on day 0 of AZD1222 vaccination. In DNA form, the CDR3 reads TGTGCCAGCAGGGCCTCAAGGGCGACCCAGTACTTC. Translated, it gives CASRASRATQYF.